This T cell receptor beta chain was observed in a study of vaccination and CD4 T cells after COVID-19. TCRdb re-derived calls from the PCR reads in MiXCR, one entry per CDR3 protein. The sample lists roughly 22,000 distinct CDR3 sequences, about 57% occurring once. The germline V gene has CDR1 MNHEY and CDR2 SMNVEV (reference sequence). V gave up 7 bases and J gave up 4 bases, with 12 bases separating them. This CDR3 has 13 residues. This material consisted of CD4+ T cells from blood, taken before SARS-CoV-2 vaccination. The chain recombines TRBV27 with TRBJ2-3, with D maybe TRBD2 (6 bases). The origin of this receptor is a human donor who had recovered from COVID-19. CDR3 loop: CASNRGGADTQYF. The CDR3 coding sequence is TGTGCCAGCAATAGGGGCGGGGCAGATACGCAGTATTTT.